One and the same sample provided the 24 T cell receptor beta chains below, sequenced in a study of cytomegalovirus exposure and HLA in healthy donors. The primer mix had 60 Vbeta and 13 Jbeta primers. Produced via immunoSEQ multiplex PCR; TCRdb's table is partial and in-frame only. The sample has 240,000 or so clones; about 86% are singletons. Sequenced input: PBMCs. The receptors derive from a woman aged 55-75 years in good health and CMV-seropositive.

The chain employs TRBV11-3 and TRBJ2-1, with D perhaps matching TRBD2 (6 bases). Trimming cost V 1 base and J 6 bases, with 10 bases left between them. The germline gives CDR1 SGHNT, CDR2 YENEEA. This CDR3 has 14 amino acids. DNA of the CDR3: TGTGCCAGCAGCTTAGGGGGACTCTCCAATGAGCAGTTCTTC. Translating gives CASSLGGLSNEQFF.

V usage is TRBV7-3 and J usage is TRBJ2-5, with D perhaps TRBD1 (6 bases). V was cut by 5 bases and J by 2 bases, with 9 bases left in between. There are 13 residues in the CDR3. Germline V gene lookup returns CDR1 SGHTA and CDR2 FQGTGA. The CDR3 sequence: CASSPGQQETQYF. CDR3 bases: TGTGCCAGCAGCCCCGGACAGCAAGAGACCCAGTACTTC.

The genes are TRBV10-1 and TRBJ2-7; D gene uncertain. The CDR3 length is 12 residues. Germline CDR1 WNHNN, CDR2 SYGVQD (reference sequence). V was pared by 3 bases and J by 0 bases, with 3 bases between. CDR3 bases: TGCGCCAGCAGTGATCTCTCCTACGAGCAGTACTTC. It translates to CASSDLSYEQYF.

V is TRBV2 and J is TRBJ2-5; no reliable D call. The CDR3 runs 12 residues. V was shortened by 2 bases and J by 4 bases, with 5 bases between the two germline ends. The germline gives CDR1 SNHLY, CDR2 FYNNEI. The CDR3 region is CASSERRETQYF. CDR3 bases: TGTGCCAGCAGTGAACGTCGAGAGACCCAGTACTTC.

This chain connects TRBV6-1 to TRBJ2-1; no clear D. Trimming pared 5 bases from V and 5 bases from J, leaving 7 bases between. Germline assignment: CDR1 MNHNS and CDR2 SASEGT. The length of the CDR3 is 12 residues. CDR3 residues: CASSRLDNEQFF. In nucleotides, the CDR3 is TGTGCCAGCAGTCGACTGGACAATGAGCAGTTCTTC.

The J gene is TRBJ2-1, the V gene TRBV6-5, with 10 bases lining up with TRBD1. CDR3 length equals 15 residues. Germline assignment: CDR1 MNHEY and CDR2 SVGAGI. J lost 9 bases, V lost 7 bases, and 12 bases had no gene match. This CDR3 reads CASTLDRGIMGEQFF. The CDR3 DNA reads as TGTGCCAGCACCCTGGACAGGGGGATTATGGGTGAGCAGTTCTTC.

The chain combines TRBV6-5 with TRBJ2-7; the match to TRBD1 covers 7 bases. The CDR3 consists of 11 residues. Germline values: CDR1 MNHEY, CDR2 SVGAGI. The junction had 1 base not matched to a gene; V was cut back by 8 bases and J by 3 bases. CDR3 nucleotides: TGTGCCAGCCGGGACAGCTACGAGCAGTACTTC. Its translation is CASRDSYEQYF.

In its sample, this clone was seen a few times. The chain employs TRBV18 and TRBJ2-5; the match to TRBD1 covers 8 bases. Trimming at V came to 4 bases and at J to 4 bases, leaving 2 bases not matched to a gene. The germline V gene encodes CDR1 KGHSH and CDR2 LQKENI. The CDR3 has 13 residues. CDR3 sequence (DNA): TGTGCCAGCTCACGGGACAGGAGAGAGACCCAGTACTTC. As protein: CASSRDRRETQYF.

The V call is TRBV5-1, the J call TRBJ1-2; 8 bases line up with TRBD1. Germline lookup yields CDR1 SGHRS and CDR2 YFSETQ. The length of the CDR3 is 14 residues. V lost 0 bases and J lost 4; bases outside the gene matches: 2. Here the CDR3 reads CASSLGTGTYGYTF. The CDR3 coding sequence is TGCGCCAGCAGCTTGGGGACAGGGACCTATGGCTACACCTTC.

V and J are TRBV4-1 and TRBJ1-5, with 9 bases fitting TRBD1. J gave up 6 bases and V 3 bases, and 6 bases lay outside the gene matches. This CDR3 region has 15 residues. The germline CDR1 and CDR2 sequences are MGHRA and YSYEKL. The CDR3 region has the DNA TGCGCCAGCAGCCATAACAACAGGGGGCTTCAGCCCCAGCATTTT. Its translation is CASSHNNRGLQPQHF.

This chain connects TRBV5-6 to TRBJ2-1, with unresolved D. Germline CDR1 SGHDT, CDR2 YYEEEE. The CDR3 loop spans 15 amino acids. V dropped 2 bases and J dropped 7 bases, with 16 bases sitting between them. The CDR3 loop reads CASSLELPVSNEQFF. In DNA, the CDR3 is TGTGCCAGCAGCTTAGAACTACCCGTTTCAAATGAGCAGTTCTTC.

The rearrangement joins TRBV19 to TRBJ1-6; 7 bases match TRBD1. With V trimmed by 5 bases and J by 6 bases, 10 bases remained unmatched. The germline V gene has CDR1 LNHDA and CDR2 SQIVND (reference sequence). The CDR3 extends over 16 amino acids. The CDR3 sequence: CASSPGQRTINSPLHF. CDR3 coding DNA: TGTGCCAGTAGTCCGGGACAGAGAACGATTAATTCACCCCTCCACTTT.

As DNA, the CDR3 is TGTGCCAGCAGCCAAGAGGAGGCCTACGAGCAGTACTTC. As protein: CASSQEEAYEQYF. The rearrangement joins TRBV4-2 to TRBJ2-7; a possible D gene is TRBD2 (5 bases). CDR3 length: 13 amino acids. Germline V gene data show CDR1 as LGHNA and CDR2 as YNFKEQ. The ends were cut back, 0 bases at V and 2 bases at J, with 5 bases in the middle.

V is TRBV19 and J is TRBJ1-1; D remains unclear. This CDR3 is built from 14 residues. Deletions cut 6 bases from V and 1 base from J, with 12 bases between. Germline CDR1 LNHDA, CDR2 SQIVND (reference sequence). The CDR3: CASRQWEENTEAFF. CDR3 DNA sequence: TGTGCCAGTAGGCAGTGGGAGGAGAACACTGAAGCTTTCTTT.

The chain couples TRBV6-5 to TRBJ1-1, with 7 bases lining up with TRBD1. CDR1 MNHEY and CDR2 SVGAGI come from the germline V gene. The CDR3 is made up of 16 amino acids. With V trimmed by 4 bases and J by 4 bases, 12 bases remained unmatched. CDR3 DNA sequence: TGTGCCAGCAGTTTATTCTCTTACAGGGGTACCACTGAAGCTTTCTTT. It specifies CASSLFSYRGTTEAFF.

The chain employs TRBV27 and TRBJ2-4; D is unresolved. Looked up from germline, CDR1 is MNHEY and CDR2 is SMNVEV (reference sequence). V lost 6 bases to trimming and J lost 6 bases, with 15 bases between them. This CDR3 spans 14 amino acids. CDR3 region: CASRRSELVNIQYF. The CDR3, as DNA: TGTGCCAGCAGAAGATCCGAGTTGGTAAACATTCAGTACTTC.

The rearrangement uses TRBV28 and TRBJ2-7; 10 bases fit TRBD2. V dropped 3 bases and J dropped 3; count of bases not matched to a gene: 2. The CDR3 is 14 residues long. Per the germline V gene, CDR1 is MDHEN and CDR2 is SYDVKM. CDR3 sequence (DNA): TGTGCCAGCAGTTTCCTAGCGGGAGACTACGAGCAGTACTTC. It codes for CASSFLAGDYEQYF. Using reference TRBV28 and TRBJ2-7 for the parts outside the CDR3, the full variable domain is DVKVTQSSRYLVKRTGEKVFLECVQDMDHENMFWYRQDPGLGLRLIYFSYDVKMKEKGDIPEGYSVSREKKERFSLILESASTNQTSMYLCASSFLAGDYEQYFGPGTRLTVT.

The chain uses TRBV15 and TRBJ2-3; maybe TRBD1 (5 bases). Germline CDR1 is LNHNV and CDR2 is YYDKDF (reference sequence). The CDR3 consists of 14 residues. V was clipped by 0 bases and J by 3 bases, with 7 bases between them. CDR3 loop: CATSRDKGTDTQYF. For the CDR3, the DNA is TGTGCCACCAGCAGAGATAAGGGGACAGATACGCAGTATTTT.

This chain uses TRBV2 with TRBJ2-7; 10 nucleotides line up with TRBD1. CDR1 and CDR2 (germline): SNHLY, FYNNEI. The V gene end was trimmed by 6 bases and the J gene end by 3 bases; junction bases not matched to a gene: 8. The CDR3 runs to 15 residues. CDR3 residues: CASRERQGAYYEQYF. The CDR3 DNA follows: TGTGCCAGCAGGGAGCGACAGGGGGCGTACTACGAGCAGTACTTC.

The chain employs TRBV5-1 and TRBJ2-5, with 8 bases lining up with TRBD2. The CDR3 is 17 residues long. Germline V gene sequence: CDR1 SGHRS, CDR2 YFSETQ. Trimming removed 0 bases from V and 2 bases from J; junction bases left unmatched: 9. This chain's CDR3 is CASSLGTGTRFQETQYF. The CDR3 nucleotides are TGCGCCAGCAGCTTGGGCACGGGGACTAGATTTCAAGAGACCCAGTACTTC.

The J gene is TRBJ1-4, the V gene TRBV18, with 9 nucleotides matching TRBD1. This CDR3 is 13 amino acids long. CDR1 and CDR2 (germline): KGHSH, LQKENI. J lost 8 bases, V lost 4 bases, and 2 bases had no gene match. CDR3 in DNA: TGTGCCAGCTCACGAGGACAGGGGGAAAAACTGTTTTTT. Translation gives CASSRGQGEKLFF. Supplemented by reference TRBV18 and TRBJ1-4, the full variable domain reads NAGVMQNPRHLVRRRGQEARLRCSPMKGHSHVYWYRQLPEEGLKFMVYLQKENIIDESGMPKERFSAEFPKEGPSILRIQQVVRGDSAAYFCASSRGQGEKLFFGSGTQLSVL.

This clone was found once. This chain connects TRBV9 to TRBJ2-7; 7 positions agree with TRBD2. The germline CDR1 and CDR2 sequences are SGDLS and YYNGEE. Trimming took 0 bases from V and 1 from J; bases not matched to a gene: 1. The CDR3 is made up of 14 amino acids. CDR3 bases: TGTGCCAGCAGCGTAGACGGGAGGTCCTACGAGCAGTACTTC. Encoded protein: CASSVDGRSYEQYF.

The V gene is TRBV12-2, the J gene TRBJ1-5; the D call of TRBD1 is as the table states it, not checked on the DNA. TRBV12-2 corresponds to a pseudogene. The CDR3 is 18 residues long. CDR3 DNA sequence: TGTGCAAGTCGCTTAAACCCCACACAGGCTTATAGCAATCAGCCCCAGCATTTT. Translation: CASRLNPTQAYSNQPQHF.

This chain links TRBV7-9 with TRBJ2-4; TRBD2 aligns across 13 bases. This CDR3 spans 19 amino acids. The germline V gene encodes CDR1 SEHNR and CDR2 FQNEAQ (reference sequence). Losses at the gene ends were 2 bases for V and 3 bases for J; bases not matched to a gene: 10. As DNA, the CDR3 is TGTGCCAGCAGCTTACGACTAGCGGGAGGCCAGGGGGGCAAAAACATTCAGTACTTC. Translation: CASSLRLAGGQGGKNIQYF.